These 20 T cell receptor beta chains originate from one sample sequenced in a study of blood T cell repertoires in COVID-19. Clones were sequenced by immunoSEQ multiplex PCR, and TCRdb holds only the in-frame ones, with some missing. The table has about 150,000 clones, roughly four fifths seen once. The source material was peripheral blood. Source of these receptors: a human donor with acute or convalescent COVID-19. The donor label of this sample is uncertain.

J is TRBJ2-1 and V is TRBV5-1; 8 bases fit TRBD1. Unmatched junction bases numbered 4, after V lost 1 base and J lost 4 bases. Germline assignment: CDR1 SGHRS and CDR2 YFSETQ. The CDR3 covers 15 residues. The CDR3 reads CASSLSQGAYNEQFF. In DNA, the CDR3 is TGCGCCAGCAGCTTGTCGCAGGGGGCTTACAATGAGCAGTTCTTC.

The rearrangement joins TRBV19 to TRBJ1-2, with TRBD1 as a possible D gene (5 bases). The V and J ends lost 9 bases and 4 bases respectively, with 12 bases between them. Germline lookup yields CDR1 LNHDA and CDR2 SQIVND (reference sequence). The CDR3 contains 12 residues. CDR3 bases: TGTGCCAGCAAGCCGGGGGGCTATGGCTACACCTTC. The encoded protein is CASKPGGYGYTF.

V gene TRBV4-1 combines with J gene TRBJ2-5, with TRBD2 identical over 7 bases. This CDR3 contains 16 residues. V lost 4 bases, J lost 3 bases, and 11 bases stayed unmatched. Germline V lookup: CDR1 MGHRA, CDR2 YSYEKL. The CDR3: CASSPSGGKGKETQYF. CDR3 in DNA: TGCGCCAGCAGCCCTAGCGGCGGAAAGGGAAAAGAGACCCAGTACTTC.

V usage is TRBV3-1 (or the pseudogene TRBV3-2) and J usage is TRBJ1-1, with a possible D match to TRBD1 (5 bases). Germline V CDR1 and CDR2: LGHDT, YNNKEL (reference sequence). This CDR3 has 12 residues. The V end was cut by 4 bases, the J end by 12 bases, with 15 bases between. This CDR3 reads CASSRDDGRSFF. CDR3 nucleotides: TGTGCCAGCAGCCGGGACGACGGGAGGTCTTTCTTT.

The rearrangement joins TRBV27 to TRBJ2-2, with 10 positions matching TRBD1. CDR1 is MNHEY, CDR2 SMNVEV, per germline (reference sequence). The ends lost 8 bases at V and 5 bases at J; junction bases unmatched: 2. The CDR3 sequence is 13 residues long. The CDR3 sequence: CASRQGATGELFF. The CDR3 bases are TGTGCCAGCCGACAGGGGGCGACCGGGGAGCTGTTTTTT.

The chain is built from TRBV19 and TRBJ2-7; a possible D gene is TRBD2 (5 bases). The CDR3 is 15 amino acids. Per germline, CDR1 LNHDA and CDR2 SQIVND (reference sequence). V dropped 5 bases and J dropped 7 bases, with 21 bases sitting between them. Here the CDR3 DNA reads TGTGCCAGTAGTCCCTACAGTCTGGTTCCGGGGGAGCAGTACTTC. Its protein product is CASSPYSLVPGEQYF.

This sequence joins TRBV2 and TRBJ2-3; 9 bases match TRBD2. CDR1 is SNHLY, CDR2 FYNNEI, per germline. CDR3 length equals 14 residues. V was clipped by 11 bases and J by 2 bases; unmatched bases: 8. This chain's CDR3 is CAGQSGGFTDTQYF. The CDR3 DNA reads as TGTGCCGGCCAGAGCGGGGGGTTCACAGATACGCAGTATTTT.

The chain joins TRBV18 to TRBJ1-2, with 9 bases that match TRBD1. The CDR3 sequence is 15 residues long. V shed 1 base, J shed 7 bases, and the junction held 7 bases outside the gene matches. The germline V gene has CDR1 KGHSH and CDR2 LQKENI. This CDR3 is CASSPRDRAIGGYTF. As DNA, the CDR3 is TGTGCCAGCTCACCACGGGACAGGGCGATAGGTGGCTACACCTTC.

The rearrangement uses TRBV30 and TRBJ2-5; D is perhaps TRBD2 (6 bases). Per germline, CDR1 GTSNPN and CDR2 SVGIG (reference sequence). The V end lost 3 bases, the J end lost 5 bases, and 16 bases lay between the germline ends. The CDR3 covers 14 residues. For the CDR3, the DNA is TGTGCCTGGAGATATTCGGGGGTCCGGGAGACCCAGTACTTC. Protein product: CAWRYSGVRETQYF.

This rearrangement joins TRBV6-5 to TRBJ1-4; 7 nucleotides agree with TRBD1. Germline-derived CDR1 and CDR2 are MNHEY and SVGAGI. With V trimmed by 8 bases and J by 2 bases, 8 bases remained unmatched. The CDR3 is 15 residues long. DNA for the CDR3: TGTGCCAGCGGGAGACAGGGTTCTACTAATGAAAAACTGTTTTTT. Translation gives CASGRQGSTNEKLFF.

This chain joins TRBV10-1 and TRBJ2-2; TRBD1 might be the D (6 bases). V was cut by 4 bases and J by 0 bases, with 12 bases left in between. The germline CDR1 and CDR2 sequences are WNHNN and SYGVQD (reference sequence). The CDR3 loop spans 16 amino acids. The DNA of the CDR3 is TGCGCCAGCAGTGGAAATAGGGACACGAACACCGGGGAGCTGTTTTTT. This translates into CASSGNRDTNTGELFF.

The genes are TRBV5-8 and TRBJ2-2; 7 nucleotides align to TRBD1. With V trimmed by 7 bases and J by 2 bases, 11 bases remained unmatched. Germline assignment: CDR1 SGHTS and CDR2 YDEGEE. This CDR3 has 16 residues. The CDR3 bases are TGTGCCAGCCAGAGACAGGGTAACTTTAACACCGGGGAGCTGTTTTTT. Protein sequence: CASQRQGNFNTGELFF.

Details on this clone: The sample carries other DNA sequences with the same CDR3. This chain joins TRBV5-1 and TRBJ1-1; 8 nucleotides match TRBD1. CDR1 and CDR2 from the germline V gene are SGHRS and YFSETQ. The CDR3 is made up of 14 amino acids. With 3 bases clipped from V and 1 base from J, the junction kept 2 bases outside the gene matches. The CDR3: CASSSDRGNTEAFF. The CDR3 DNA is TGCGCCAGCAGCTCCGACAGGGGGAACACTGAAGCTTTCTTT.

The gene calls are TRBV30 and TRBJ2-5; the match to TRBD1 covers 7 bases. The CDR3 covers 14 residues. Germline V CDR1 and CDR2: GTSNPN, SVGIG (reference sequence). J lost 2 bases, V lost 3 bases, and 6 bases had no gene match. The CDR3 reads CAWRLQGLQETQYF. The DNA of the CDR3 is TGTGCCTGGAGACTACAGGGGCTTCAAGAGACCCAGTACTTC.

The J gene is TRBJ1-5, the V gene TRBV5-1, with 9 bases lining up with TRBD1. CDR1 is SGHRS, CDR2 YFSETQ, per germline. The CDR3 runs 15 residues. V was clipped by 1 base and J by 2 bases; unmatched bases: 1. CDR3 residues: CASSLTGGGNQPQHF. The CDR3 bases are TGCGCCAGCAGCTTGACAGGGGGCGGCAATCAGCCCCAGCATTTT. The full variable domain, with the rest looked up from reference TRBV5-1 and TRBJ1-5, is KAGVTQTPRYLIKTRGQQVTLSCSPISGHRSVSWYQQTPGQGLQFLFEYFSETQRNKGNFPGRFSGRQFSNSRSEMNVSTLELGDSALYLCASSLTGGGNQPQHFGDGTRLSIL.

The chain has TRBV7-2 and TRBJ1-5; possibly TRBD1 for D (6 bases). CDR1 SGHTA and CDR2 FQGNSA come from the germline V gene. CDR3 size: 14 residues. Trimming pared 5 bases from V and 3 bases from J, leaving 11 bases between. The CDR3 nucleotides are TGTGCCAGCAGCCAGGGGACACTCAATCAGCCCCAGCATTTT. Its translation is CASSQGTLNQPQHF. The full variable domain, its missing parts supplied by reference TRBV7-2 and TRBJ1-5, is GAGVSQSPSNKVTEKGKDVELRCDPISGHTALYWYRQSLGQGLEFLIYFQGNSAPDKSGLPSDRFSAERTGGSVSTLTIQRTQQEDSAVYLCASSQGTLNQPQHFGDGTRLSIL.

This clone was picked up a small number of times. Other nucleotide sequences from this sample produce the same CDR3. The chain joins TRBV6-4 to TRBJ1-1, with D perhaps TRBD1 (6 bases). The germline gives CDR1 MRHNA, CDR2 SNTAGT. The CDR3 is 13 residues long. V lost 6 bases and J 1 base, leaving 9 bases between the germline ends. CDR3 sequence (DNA): TGTGCCAGCAGACAGGGCCCGAACACTGAAGCTTTCTTT. Translating it yields CASRQGPNTEAFF.

As to this clone: One junction end does not reproduce the germline sequence, and a read error may be involved. The chain recombines TRBV7-7 with TRBJ2-7; TRBD1 matches 9 bases. The germline gives CDR1 SSHAT, CDR2 FNYEAQ (reference sequence). The CDR3 is 14 amino acids. In DNA, the CDR3 is TGTGCTAGCAGTCGAGGACAGGGGAACCACGAGCAGTACTTC. As protein: CASSRGQGNHEQYF.

This chain joins TRBV5-4 and TRBJ2-1, with TRBD2 matching over 9 bases. Per the germline V gene, CDR1 is SGHNT and CDR2 is YYREEE (reference sequence). After removal of 4 bases from V and 6 bases from J, the junction contained 2 bases not matched to a gene. The CDR3 runs 13 residues. Written as DNA, the CDR3 is TGTGCCAGCAGCCCGGGACTAGCCAATGAGCAGTTCTTC. This encodes CASSPGLANEQFF. Complete variable domain (other parts from reference TRBV5-4 and TRBJ2-1): ETGVTQSPTHLIKTRGQQVTLRCSSQSGHNTVSWYQQALGQGPQFIFQYYREEENGRGNFPPRFSGLQFPNYSSELNVNALELDDSALYLCASSPGLANEQFFGPGTRLTVL.

CDR3 amino acids: CATSDSSSITDTQYF. CDR3 DNA sequence: TGTGCCACCAGTGATTCTAGCTCTATCACAGATACGCAGTATTTT. The V gene is TRBV24-1, the J gene TRBJ2-3; weak D call: TRBD2 (5 bases). V was trimmed by 2 bases and J by 2 bases, leaving 10 bases between them. Germline V gives CDR1 KGHDR, CDR2 SFDVKD. CDR3 size: 15 residues.